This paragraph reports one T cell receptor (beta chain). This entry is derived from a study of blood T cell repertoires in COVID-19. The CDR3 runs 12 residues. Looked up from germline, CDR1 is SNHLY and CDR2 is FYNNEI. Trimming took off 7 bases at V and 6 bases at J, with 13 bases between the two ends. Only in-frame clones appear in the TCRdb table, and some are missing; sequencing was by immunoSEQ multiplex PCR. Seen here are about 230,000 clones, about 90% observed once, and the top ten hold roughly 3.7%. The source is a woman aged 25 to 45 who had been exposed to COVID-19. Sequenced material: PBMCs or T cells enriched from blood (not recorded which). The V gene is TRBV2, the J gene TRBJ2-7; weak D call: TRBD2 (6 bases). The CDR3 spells CASKEGLGEQYF. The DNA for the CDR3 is TGTGCCAGCAAGGAGGGGCTAGGCGAGCAGTACTTC.